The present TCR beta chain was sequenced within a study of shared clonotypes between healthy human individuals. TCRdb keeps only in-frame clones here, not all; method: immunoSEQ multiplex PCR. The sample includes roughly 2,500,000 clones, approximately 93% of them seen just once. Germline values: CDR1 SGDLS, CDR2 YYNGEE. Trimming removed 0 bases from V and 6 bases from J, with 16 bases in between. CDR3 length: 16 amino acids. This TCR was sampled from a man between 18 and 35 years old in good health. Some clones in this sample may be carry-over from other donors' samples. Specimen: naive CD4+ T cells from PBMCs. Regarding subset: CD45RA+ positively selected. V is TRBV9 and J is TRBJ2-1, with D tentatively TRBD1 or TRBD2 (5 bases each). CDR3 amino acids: CASSVGAAGNPNEQFF. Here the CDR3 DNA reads TGTGCCAGCAGCGTAGGAGCGGCAGGGAACCCCAATGAGCAGTTCTTC.